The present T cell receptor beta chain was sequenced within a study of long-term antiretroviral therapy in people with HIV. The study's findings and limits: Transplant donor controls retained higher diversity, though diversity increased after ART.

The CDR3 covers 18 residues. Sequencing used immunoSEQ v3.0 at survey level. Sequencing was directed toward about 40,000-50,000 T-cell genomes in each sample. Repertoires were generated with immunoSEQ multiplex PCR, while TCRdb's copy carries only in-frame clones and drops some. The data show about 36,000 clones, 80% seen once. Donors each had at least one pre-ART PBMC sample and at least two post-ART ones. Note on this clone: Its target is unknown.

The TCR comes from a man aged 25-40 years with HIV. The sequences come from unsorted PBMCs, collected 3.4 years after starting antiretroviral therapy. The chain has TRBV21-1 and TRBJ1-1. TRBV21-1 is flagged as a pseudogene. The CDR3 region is CASSPNLGGWGWNTEAFF. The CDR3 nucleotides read TGTGCCAGTTCACCTAATCTAGGGGGGTGGGGGTGGAACACTGAAGCTTTCTTT.